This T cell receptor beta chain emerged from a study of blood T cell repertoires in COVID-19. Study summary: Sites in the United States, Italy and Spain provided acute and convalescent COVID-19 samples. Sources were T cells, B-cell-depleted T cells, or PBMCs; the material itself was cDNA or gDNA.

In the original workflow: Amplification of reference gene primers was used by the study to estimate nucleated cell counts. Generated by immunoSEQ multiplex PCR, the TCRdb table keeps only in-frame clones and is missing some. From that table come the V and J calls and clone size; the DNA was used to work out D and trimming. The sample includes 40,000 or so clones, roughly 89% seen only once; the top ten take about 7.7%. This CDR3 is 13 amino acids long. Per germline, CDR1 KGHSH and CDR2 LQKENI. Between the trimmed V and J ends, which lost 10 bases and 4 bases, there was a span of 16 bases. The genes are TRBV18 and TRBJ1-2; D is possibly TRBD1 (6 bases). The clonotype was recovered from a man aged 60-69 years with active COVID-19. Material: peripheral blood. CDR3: CATGAGESYGYTF. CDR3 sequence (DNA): TGTGCCACCGGGGCAGGGGAAAGCTATGGCTACACCTTC. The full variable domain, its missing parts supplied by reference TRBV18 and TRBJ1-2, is NAGVMQNPRHLVRRRGQEARLRCSPMKGHSHVYWYRQLPEEGLKFMVYLQKENIIDESGMPKERFSAEFPKEGPSILRIQQVVRGDSAAYFCATGAGESYGYTFGSGTRLTVV.